Given below is one T cell receptor (beta chain) in context. This specimen belongs to a study of blood T cell repertoires in COVID-19. About the research overall: Samples came from the United States, Italy and Spain, spanning acute and convalescent COVID-19. The analysed material was cDNA or gDNA that came from T cells, B-cell-depleted T cells, or PBMCs.

Trimming removed 2 bases from V and 1 base from J, with 11 bases in between. The CDR3 covers 15 residues. The germline V gene has CDR1 MRHNA and CDR2 SNTAGT. Per the original data handling: Amplification from reference gene primers served as the basis for estimated nucleated cell counts. Here immunoSEQ multiplex PCR was the method, and the copy in TCRdb shows in-frame clones only, minus some. V and J calls and clone size come straight from that table; D and trimming were deduced from the DNA. The sample contains about 220,000 clones, around 85% of which appear only once. The chain carries TRBV6-4 and TRBJ1-1, with a possible D match to TRBD1 (6 bases). This clonotype was obtained from a man between 35 and 55 years old with acute or convalescent COVID-19. Sequenced: peripheral blood. The CDR3 region is CASSDGGVGNTEAFF. The CDR3 nucleotides are TGTGCCAGCAGTGACGGGGGCGTGGGGAACACTGAAGCTTTCTTT.